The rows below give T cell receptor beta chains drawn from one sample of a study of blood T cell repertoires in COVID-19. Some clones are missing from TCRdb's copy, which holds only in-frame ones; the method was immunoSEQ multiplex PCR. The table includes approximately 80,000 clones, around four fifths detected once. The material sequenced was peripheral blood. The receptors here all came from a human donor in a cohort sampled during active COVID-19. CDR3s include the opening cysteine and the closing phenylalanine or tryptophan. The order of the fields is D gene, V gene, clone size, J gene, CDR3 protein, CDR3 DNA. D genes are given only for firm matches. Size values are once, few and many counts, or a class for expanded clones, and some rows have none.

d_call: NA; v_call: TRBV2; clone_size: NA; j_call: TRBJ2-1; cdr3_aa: CASISGQEQFF; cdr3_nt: TGTGCCAGCATCTCCGGACAGGAGCAGTTCTTC
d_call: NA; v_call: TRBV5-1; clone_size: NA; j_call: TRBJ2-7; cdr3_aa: CASSFGTADEQYF; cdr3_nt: TGCGCCAGCAGCTTTGGAACAGCCGACGAGCAGTACTTC
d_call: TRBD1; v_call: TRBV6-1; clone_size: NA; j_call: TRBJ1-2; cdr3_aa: CASSEARWDRGHGYTF; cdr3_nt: TGTGCCAGCAGTGAAGCAAGATGGGACAGGGGGCATGGCTACACCTTC
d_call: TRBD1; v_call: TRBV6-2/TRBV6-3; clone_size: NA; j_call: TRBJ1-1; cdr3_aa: CASSPRGRGNTEAFF; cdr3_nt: TGTGCCAGCAGTCCCAGGGGGCGTGGGAACACTGAAGCTTTCTTT
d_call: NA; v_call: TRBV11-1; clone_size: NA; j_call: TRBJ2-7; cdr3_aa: CASSGKTGVAYEQYF; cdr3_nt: TGTGCCAGCAGTGGAAAGACGGGGGTAGCCTACGAGCAGTACTTC
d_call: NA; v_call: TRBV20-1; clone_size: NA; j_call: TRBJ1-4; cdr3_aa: CSASRHEKLFF; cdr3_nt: TGCAGTGCTTCCCGTCATGAAAAACTGTTTTTT
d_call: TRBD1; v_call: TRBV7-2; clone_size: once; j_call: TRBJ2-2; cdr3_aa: CASSPGGTGELFF; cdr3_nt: TGTGCCAGCAGCCCAGGGGGTACCGGGGAGCTGTTTTTT
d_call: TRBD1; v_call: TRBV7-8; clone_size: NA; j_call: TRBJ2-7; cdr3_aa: CASSEKYRGSTYEQYF; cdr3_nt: TGTGCCAGCAGCGAAAAATACAGGGGGAGTACCTACGAGCAGTACTTC
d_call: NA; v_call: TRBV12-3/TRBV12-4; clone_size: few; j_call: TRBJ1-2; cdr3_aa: CASSLGSGDGYTF; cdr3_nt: TGTGCCAGCAGTTTAGGATCAGGGGATGGCTACACCTTC
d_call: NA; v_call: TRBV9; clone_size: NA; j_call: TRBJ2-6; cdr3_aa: CASSVARQVGNVLTF; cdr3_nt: TGTGCCAGCAGCGTAGCTCGACAGGTGGGGAACGTCCTGACTTTC
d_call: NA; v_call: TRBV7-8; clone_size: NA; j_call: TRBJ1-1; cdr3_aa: CASSYSPMGRTEAFF; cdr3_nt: TGTGCCAGCAGCTACAGCCCTATGGGGCGGACTGAAGCTTTCTTT
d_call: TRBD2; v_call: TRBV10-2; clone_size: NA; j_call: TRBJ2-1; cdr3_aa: CASALLAGVDNEQFF; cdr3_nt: TGCGCCAGCGCCTTACTAGCGGGGGTCGACAATGAGCAGTTCTTC
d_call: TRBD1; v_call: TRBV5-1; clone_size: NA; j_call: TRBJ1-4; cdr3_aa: CASSLNTGTGEKLFF; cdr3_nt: TGCGCCAGCAGCTTGAACACCGGGACAGGGGAAAAACTGTTTTTT
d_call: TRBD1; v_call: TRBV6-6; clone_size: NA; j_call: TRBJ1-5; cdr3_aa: CASSYRVQGADQPQHF; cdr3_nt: TGTGCCAGCAGTTATCGGGTACAGGGGGCAGATCAGCCCCAGCATTTT
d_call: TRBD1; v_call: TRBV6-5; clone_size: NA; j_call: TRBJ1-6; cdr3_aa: CASPAGGLFSPLHF; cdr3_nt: TGTGCCAGCCCTGCAGGGGGATTATTTTCACCCCTCCACTTT
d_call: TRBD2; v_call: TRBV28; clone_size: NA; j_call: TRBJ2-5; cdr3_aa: CASTSLRGAQETQYF; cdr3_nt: TGTGCCAGCACCTCCCTGCGGGGGGCCCAAGAGACCCAGTACTTC
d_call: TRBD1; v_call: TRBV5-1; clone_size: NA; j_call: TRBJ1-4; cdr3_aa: CASSPGTGMGEKLFF; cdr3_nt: TGCGCCAGCAGCCCTGGGACAGGGATGGGTGAAAAACTGTTTTTT
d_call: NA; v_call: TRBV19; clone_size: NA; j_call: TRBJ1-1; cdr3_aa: CASSSTSTGMNTEAFF; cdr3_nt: TGTGCCAGTAGTTCCACCTCAACAGGTATGAACACTGAAGCTTTCTTT
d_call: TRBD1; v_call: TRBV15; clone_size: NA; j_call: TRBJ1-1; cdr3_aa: CATSSDRDRGDTEAFF; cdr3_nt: TGTGCCACCAGCAGTGACCGGGACAGGGGGGACACTGAAGCTTTCTTT
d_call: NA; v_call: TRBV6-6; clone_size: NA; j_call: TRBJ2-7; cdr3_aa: CASSQGTGVDEQYF; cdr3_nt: TGTGCCAGCAGTCAGGGAACGGGGGTAGACGAGCAGTACTTC
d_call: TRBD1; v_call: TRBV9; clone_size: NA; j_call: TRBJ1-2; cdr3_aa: CASSVPSGTGGYGYTF; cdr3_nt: TGTGCCAGCAGCGTACCGTCCGGGACAGGGGGCTATGGCTACACCTTC
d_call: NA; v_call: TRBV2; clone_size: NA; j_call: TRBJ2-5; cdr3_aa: CASSPGETQYF; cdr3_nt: TGTGCCAGCAGCCCGGGGGAGACCCAGTACTTC
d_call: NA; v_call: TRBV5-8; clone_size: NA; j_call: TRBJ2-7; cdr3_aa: CASSKPGGTATYEQYF; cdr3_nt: TGTGCCAGCAGCAAACCTGGGGGGACAGCGACTTACGAGCAGTACTTC
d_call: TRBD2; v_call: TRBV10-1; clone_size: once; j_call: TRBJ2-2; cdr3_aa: CASSELGTTSTGELFF; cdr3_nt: TGCGCCAGCAGTGAACTCGGGACTACCTCCACCGGGGAGCTGTTTTTT
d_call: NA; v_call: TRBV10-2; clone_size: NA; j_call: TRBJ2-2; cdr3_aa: CASSASMTGELFF; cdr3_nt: TGCGCCAGCAGTGCCTCTATGACCGGGGAGCTGTTTTTT
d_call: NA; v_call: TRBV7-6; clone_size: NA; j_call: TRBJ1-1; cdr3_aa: CASSSLGSLNTEAFF; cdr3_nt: TGTGCCAGCAGCTCCCTTGGGAGCCTTAACACTGAAGCTTTCTTT
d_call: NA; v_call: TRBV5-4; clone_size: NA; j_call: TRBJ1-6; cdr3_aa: CASSSRTDNSPLHF; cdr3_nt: TGTGCCAGCAGCTCCAGGACAGATAATTCACCCCTCCACTTT
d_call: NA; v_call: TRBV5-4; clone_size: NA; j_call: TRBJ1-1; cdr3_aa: CASSLELGAETYAFF; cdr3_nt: TGTGCCAGCAGCTTGGAACTGGGGGCCGAGACATATGCTTTCTTT
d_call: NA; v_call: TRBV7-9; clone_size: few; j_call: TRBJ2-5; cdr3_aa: CASSRDTGVETQYF; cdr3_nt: TGTGCCAGCAGCCGGGACACCGGAGTGGAGACCCAGTACTTC